This T cell receptor beta chain was sequenced during a study of blood T cell repertoires in COVID-19. Turning to the study itself: The United States, Italy and Spain provided the acute and convalescent COVID-19 samples.

The CDR3 is 14 amino acids. Germline V CDR1 and CDR2: LNHDA, SQIVND (reference sequence). J gave up 6 bases and V 4 bases, and 5 bases lay outside the gene matches. In the authors' workflow: Amplification of reference gene primers was used by the study to estimate nucleated cell counts. Here immunoSEQ multiplex PCR was the method, and the copy in TCRdb shows in-frame clones only, minus some. That table is the source of V, J and clone size, and D and trimming were worked out from the DNA. The sample includes 200,000 to 250,000 clones, more than 70% seen only once; the top ten take 10% to 15%. The chain employs TRBV19 and TRBJ2-2; TRBD1 agrees at 7 bases. Sequences were obtained from peripheral blood. This clonotype originated in a human donor in a cohort sampled during active COVID-19. CDR3 nucleotide sequence: TGTGCCAGTAGTACCAGGGGGTCATCCGGGGAGCTGTTTTTT. Amino acids: CASSTRGSSGELFF.